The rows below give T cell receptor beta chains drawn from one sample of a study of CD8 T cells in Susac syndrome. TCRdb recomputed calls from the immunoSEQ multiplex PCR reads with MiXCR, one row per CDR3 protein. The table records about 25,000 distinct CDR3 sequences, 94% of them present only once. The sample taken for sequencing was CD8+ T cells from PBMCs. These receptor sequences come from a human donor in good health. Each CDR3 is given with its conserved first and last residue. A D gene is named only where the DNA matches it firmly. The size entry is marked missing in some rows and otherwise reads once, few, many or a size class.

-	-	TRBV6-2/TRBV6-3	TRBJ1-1	TGTGCCAGCAGTTACAGATCGACAGGTCTCACTGAAGCTTTCTTT	CASSYRSTGLTEAFF
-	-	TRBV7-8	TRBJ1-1	TGTGCCAGCATCTCGGCGGGGGCTTTCTTT	CASISAGAFF
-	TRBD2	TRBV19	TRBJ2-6	TGTGCCAGTAGTACCGGGGTAGCGGGGGGGCCCCCTGGGGCCAACGTCCTGACTTTC	CASSTGVAGGPPGANVLTF
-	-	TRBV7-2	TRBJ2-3	TGTGCCAGCAGCCCCCCCAGCACAGATACGCAGTATTTT	CASSPPSTDTQYF
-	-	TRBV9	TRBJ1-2	TGTGCCAGCAGTGGTCGGGGCTACACCTTC	CASSGRGYTF
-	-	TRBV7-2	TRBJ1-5	TGTGCCAGCAGCTTAGAGAGGAGTAGCAATCAGCCCCAGCATTTT	CASSLERSSNQPQHF
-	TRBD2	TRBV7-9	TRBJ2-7	TGTGCCATCCGGGAGGGGGCCTACGAGCAGTACTTC	CAIREGAYEQYF
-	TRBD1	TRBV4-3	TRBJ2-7	TGCGCCAGCAGCCCATCGACAGGGGCCTCCTACGAGCAGTACTTC	CASSPSTGASYEQYF
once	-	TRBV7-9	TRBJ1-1	TGTGCCAGCAGCTTAGTCGTATCCAACACTGAAGCTTTCTTT	CASSLVVSNTEAFF
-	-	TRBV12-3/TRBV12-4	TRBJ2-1	TGTGCCAGCAGTTTGAGACGGTACGATGAGCAGTTCTTC	CASSLRRYDEQFF
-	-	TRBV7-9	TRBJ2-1	TGTGCCAGCAGCTTTGACCCCCAGGTATCCTACAATGAGCAGTTCTTC	CASSFDPQVSYNEQFF
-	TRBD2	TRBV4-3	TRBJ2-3	TGCGCCAGCAGCCAAGAAGGTACTAGCGGGGGGCGACAAGATACGCAGTATTTT	CASSQEGTSGGRQDTQYF
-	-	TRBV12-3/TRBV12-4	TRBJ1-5	TGTGCCAGCACCCTGGACCTTAGCAATCAGCCCCAGCATTTT	CASTLDLSNQPQHF
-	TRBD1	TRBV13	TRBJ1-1	TGTGCCAGCAGCAAGACAGGGGGGGCCCTGAACACTGAAGCTTTCTTT	CASSKTGGALNTEAFF
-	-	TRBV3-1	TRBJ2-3	TGTGCCAGCAGCCAGGGCACAGATACGCAGTATTTT	CASSQGTDTQYF
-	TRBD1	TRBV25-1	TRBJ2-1	TGTGCCAGCAGTACAACAGGGGGAAATGAGCAGTTCTTC	CASSTTGGNEQFF
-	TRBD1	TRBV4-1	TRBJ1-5	TGCGCCAGCAGCCAAGACAGGGGGCTAGGGGGTGAAGTAACCCAGCATTTT	CASSQDRGLGGEVTQHF
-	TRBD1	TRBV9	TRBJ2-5	TGTGCCAGCAGCGTAGGAGACAGGGGACCTCGGGAGACCCAGTACTTC	CASSVGDRGPRETQYF
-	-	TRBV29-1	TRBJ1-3	TGCAGCGTTGAAGACGCGAAGGCCCGCTCCTCTGGAAACACCATATATTTT	CSVEDAKARSSGNTIYF
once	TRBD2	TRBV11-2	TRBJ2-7	TGTGCCAGCAGCTTAGGGCGGGGGGTTACCTACGAGCAGTACTTC	CASSLGRGVTYEQYF
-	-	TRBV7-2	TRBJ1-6	TGTGCCAGCAGATACCGGGACACCGAACGGGGTTCACCCCTCCACTTT	CASRYRDTERGSPLHF
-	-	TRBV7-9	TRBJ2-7	TGTGCCAGCAGCTTACCCGGGGGCCTCTACGAGCAGTACTTC	CASSLPGGLYEQYF
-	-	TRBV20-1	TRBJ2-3	TGCAGTGCGGAGTCCTCGCATTTCACAGATACGCAGTATTTT	CSAESSHFTDTQYF
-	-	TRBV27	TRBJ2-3	TGTGCCAGCAGTTTATACGCGGGGGCCCGCACAGATACGCAGTATTTT	CASSLYAGARTDTQYF
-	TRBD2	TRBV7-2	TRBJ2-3	TGTGCCAGCAGCCCTCGGCTAGCGGGGGGAGGAGATACGCAGTATTTT	CASSPRLAGGGDTQYF
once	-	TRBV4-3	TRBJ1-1	TGCGCCAACAGCCAAGAAAGTACATACGAGCTAGCGGCTGAAGCTTTCTTT	CANSQESTYELAAEAFF
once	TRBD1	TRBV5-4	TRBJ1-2	TGTGCCAGCAGCCCCGGGACAGGGTTCACCTATGGCTACACCTTC	CASSPGTGFTYGYTF
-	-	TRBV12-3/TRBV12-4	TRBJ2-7	TGTGCCAGCAGTCCCGAGGCTGGTAAGGTATTAGCCTACGAGCAGTACTTC	CASSPEAGKVLAYEQYF
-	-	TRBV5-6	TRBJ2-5	TGTGCCAGCAGCTTCCAATCCATTTTTCTGGACGTCCCAGAGACCCAGTACTTC	CASSFQSIFLDVPETQYF
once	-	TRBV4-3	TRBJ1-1	TGCGCCAGCAGCCAAGAGGGGTCCAGGGACACTGAAGCTTTCTTT	CASSQEGSRDTEAFF
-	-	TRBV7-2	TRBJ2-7	TGTGCCAGCAGCTTAAACAGGGCACACGAGCAGTACTTC	CASSLNRAHEQYF
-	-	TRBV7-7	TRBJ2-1	TGTGCCAGCAGCATAGGGCGAGGCGGGGATGAGCAGTTCTTC	CASSIGRGGDEQFF
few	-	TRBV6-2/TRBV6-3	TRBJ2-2	TGTGCCAGCAGTTACTGGGGTCCTGGGAATCCGGCCACCGGGGAGCTGTTTTTT	CASSYWGPGNPATGELFF
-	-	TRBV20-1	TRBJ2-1	TGCAGTGCTAGACTCTACGACAATGAGCAGTTCTTC	CSARLYDNEQFF
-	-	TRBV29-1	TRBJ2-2	TGCAGCGTTGAAGATCGTTCAGGGGTTACCGGGGAGCTGTTTTTT	CSVEDRSGVTGELFF
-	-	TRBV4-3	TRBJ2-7	TGCGCCAGCAGCCAAGATTTTTTCAGTGGGGACGAGCAGTACTTC	CASSQDFFSGDEQYF
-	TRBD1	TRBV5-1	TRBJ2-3	TGCGCCAGCAGGATCGGGACAGGGGGCTTGGATACGCAGTATTTT	CASRIGTGGLDTQYF
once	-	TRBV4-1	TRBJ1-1	TGCGCCAGCAGCCCACAGGGAGGGCACACTGAAGCTTTCTTT	CASSPQGGHTEAFF
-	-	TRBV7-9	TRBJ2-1	TGTGCCAGCAGTTGGGCCGATGAGCAGTTCTTC	CASSWADEQFF
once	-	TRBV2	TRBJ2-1	TGTGCCAGCAGCGCGACCTGGGGTAACCTCTCCTACAATGAGCAGTTCTTC	CASSATWGNLSYNEQFF
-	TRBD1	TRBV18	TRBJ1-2	TGTGCCAGCTCACCAACAGGGGCTGGCTATGGCTACACCTTC	CASSPTGAGYGYTF
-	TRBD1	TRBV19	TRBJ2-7	TGTGCCAGTAGTATACGTATAGGGACAGGGACCTACGAGCAGTACTTC	CASSIRIGTGTYEQYF
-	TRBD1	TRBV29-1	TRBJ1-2	TGCAGCGTTGACCCGACAGGGACCTATGGCTACACCTTC	CSVDPTGTYGYTF
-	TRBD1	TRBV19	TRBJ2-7	TGTGCCAGTAGTATTTTTGGGGGACAGATATACGAGCAGTACTTC	CASSIFGGQIYEQYF
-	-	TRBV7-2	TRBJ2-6	TGTGCCAGCAGCTTAGTGGAGTCCGGGGCCAACGTCCTGACTTTC	CASSLVESGANVLTF
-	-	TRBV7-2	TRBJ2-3	TGTGCCAGCAGCTCCTCTATTGGGCGGGGTATAATTAGCACAGATACGCAGTATTTT	CASSSSIGRGIISTDTQYF
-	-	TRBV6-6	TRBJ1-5	TGTGCCAGCAGTTACTCCTCGACAGGCAATCAGCCCCAGCATTTT	CASSYSSTGNQPQHF
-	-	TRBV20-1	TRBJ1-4	TGCAGTGCTAGATCACCGACCGCAACTAATGAAAAACTGTTTTTT	CSARSPTATNEKLFF
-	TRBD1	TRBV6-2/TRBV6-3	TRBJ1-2	TGTGCCAGCACCGACAGGGGACAAGGTAGCTATGGAGTCGACTACACCTTC	CASTDRGQGSYGVDYTF
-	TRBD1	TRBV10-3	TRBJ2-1	TGTGCCATCAGTGGGGACAGCAATGAGCAGTTCTTC	CAISGDSNEQFF
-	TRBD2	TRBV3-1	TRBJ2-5	TGTGCCAGCAGCCAGGCTAGCGGGGCTCTAGAGACCCAGTACTTC	CASSQASGALETQYF
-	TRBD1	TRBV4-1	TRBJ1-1	TGCGCCAGCAGCCAAGAAGTTTACGGGACAGTCCAATATGAAGCTTTCTTT	CASSQEVYGTVQYEAFF
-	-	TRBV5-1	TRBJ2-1	TGCGCCAGCTGGGAAGGGGTCAGCTCCTACAATGAGCAGTTCTTC	CASWEGVSSYNEQFF
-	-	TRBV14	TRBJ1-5	TGTGCCAGCAGCCAAGGCAGCGGGGTAGGTCAGCCCCAGCATTTT	CASSQGSGVGQPQHF
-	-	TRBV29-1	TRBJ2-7	TGCAGCGTTTGGACGACGGGTACCTACGAGCAGTACTTC	CSVWTTGTYEQYF
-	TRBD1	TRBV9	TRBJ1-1	TGTGCCAGCAGCGTAGGGGGACAGGGAATTTACACTGAAGCTTTCTTT	CASSVGGQGIYTEAFF
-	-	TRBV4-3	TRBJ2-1	TGCGCCAGCAGCCTAGGCCGGGGCGATGAGCAGTTCTTC	CASSLGRGDEQFF
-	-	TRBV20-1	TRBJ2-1	TGCAGTGCCGAGCCCTTAGGGGACAATGAGCAGTTCTTC	CSAEPLGDNEQFF
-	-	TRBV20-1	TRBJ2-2	TGCAGTGCTAGAGGACCTCTCACCGGGGAGCTGTTTTTT	CSARGPLTGELFF
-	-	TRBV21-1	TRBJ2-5	TGTGCCAGCAGCAAACAGGACAGGGGGCAAGAGACCCAGTACTTC	CASSKQDRGQETQYF